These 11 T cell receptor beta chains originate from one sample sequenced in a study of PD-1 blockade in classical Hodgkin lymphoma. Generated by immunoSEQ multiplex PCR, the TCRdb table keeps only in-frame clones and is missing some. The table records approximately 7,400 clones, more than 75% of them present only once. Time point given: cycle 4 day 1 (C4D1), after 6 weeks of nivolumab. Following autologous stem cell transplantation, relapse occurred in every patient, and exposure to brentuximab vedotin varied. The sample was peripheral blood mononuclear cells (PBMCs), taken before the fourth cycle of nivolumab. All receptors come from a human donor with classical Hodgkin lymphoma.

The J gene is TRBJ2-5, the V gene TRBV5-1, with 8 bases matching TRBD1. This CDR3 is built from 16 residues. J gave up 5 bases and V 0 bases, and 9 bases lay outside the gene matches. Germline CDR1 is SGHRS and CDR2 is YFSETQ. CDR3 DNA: TGCGCCAGCAGCTTGGCCCCAGGGGGCGCCGGGGAGACCCAGTACTTC. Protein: CASSLAPGGAGETQYF.

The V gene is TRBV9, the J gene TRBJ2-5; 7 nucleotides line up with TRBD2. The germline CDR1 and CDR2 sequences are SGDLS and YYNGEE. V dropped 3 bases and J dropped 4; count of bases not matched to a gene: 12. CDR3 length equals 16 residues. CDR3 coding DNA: TGTGCCAGCAGCGGAGGGGCGGGAGCGCATGGAGAGACCCAGTACTTC. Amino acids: CASSGGAGAHGETQYF. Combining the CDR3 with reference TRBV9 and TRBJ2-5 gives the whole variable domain DSGVTQTPKHLITATGQRVTLRCSPRSGDLSVYWYQQSLDQGLQFLIQYYNGEERAKGNILERFSAQQFPDLHSELNLSSLELGDSALYFCASSGGAGAHGETQYFGPGTRLLVL.

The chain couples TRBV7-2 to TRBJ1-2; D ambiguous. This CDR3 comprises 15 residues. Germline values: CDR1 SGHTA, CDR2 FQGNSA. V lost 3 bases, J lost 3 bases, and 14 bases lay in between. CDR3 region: CASSFPGRVDYGYTF. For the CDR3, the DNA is TGTGCCAGCAGCTTCCCCGGGCGGGTAGACTATGGCTACACCTTC.

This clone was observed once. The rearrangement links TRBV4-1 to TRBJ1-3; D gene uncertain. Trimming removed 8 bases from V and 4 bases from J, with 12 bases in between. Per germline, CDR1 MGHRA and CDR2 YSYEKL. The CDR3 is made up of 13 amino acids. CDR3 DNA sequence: TGCGCCAGCTCTGGGATGGAAGGAAACACCATATATTTT. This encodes CASSGMEGNTIYF.

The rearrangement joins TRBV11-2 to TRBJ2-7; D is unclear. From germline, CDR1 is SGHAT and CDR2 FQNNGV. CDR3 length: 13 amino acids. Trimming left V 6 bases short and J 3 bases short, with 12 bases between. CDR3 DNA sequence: TGTGCCAGCAGGAAAACAGAATACTACGAGCAGTACTTC. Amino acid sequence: CASRKTEYYEQYF.

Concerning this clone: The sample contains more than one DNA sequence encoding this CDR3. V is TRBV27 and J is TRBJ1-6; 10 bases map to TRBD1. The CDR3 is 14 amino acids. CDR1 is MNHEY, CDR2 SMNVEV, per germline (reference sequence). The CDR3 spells CATSPDRGNSPLHF. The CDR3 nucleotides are TGTGCTACCTCACCGGACAGGGGGAATTCACCCCTCCACTTT.

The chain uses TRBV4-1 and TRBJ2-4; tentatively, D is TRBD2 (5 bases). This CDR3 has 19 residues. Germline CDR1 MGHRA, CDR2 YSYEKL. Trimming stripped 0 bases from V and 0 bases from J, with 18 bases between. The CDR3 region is CASSQDGSGVRGAKNIQYF. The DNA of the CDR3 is TGCGCCAGCAGCCAAGATGGGAGCGGTGTACGGGGAGCCAAAAACATTCAGTACTTC.

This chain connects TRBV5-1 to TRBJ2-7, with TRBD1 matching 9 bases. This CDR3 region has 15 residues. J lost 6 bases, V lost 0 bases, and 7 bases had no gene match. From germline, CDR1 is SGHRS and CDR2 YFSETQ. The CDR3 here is CASSLEGQGRGEQYF. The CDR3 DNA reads TGCGCCAGCAGCTTGGAGGGACAGGGTAGGGGCGAGCAGTACTTC.

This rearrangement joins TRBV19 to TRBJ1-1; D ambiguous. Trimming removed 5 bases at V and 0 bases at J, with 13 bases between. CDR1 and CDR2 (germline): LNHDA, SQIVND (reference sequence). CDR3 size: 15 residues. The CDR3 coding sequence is TGTGCCAGTAGTCCCGGACGGCTCATGAACACTGAAGCTTTCTTT. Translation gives CASSPGRLMNTEAFF. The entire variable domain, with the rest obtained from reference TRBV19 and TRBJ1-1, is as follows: DGGITQSPKYLFRKEGQNVTLSCEQNLNHDAMYWYRQDPGQGLRLIYYSQIVNDFQKGDIAEGYSVSREKKESFPLTVTSAQKNPTAFYLCASSPGRLMNTEAFFGQGTRLTVV.

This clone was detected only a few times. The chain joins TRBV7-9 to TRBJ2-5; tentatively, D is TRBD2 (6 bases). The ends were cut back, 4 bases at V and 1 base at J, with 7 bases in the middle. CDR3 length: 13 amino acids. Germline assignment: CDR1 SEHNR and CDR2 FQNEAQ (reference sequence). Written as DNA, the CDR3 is TGTGCCAGCAGCTCGGGGGTCCAAGAGACCCAGTACTTC. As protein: CASSSGVQETQYF.

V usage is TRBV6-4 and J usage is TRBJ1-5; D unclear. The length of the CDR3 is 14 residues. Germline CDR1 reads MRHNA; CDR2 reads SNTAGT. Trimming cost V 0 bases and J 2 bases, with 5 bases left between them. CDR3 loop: CASSDSDGNQPQHF. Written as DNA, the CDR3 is TGTGCCAGCAGTGACTCGGACGGCAATCAGCCCCAGCATTTT.